The T cell receptor beta chain under discussion was sequenced for a study of T cell repertoires in cytomegalovirus infection. Note on this clonotype: A much larger clone differs from this one at a single base, so this may be a read error.

TCRdb re-analysed the reads in MiXCR, keeping a single row per CDR3 protein. Of around 630,000 distinct CDR3 sequences in the sample, 20% to 25% were seen once. Germline V gene lookup returns CDR1 SEHNR and CDR2 FQNEAQ (reference sequence). The CDR3 spans 12 residues. Trimming took 1 base from V and 10 from J, leaving 10 bases between them. The chain uses TRBV7-9 and TRBJ1-2; D remains unclear. Sequencing used CD8+ T cells from PBMCs. The receptor was derived from a human donor in good health (CMV status not recorded). Some clones in this sample may be carry-over from other donors' samples. The CDR3 DNA follows: TGTGCCAGCAGCTTAGGAGCTCATGACTACACCTTC. This encodes CASSLGAHDYTF.